The rows below give T cell receptor beta chains drawn from one sample of a study of blood T cell repertoires in COVID-19. Some clones are missing from TCRdb's copy, which holds only in-frame ones; the method was immunoSEQ multiplex PCR. The sample lists some 300,000 clones, about 88% occurring once. The sequencing input was peripheral blood. The origin of the receptors is a man between 65 and 80 years old with acute or convalescent COVID-19. CDR3s include the opening cysteine and the closing phenylalanine or tryptophan. A D gene is named only where the DNA matches it firmly. Clone size is stated in some rows and not others, as once, few, many or a class when expanded.

clone_size d_call j_call v_call cdr3_aa cdr3_nt
NA NA TRBJ2-7 TRBV7-9 CASSLGGVHEQYF TGTGCCAGCAGCTTAGGCGGGGTTCACGAGCAGTACTTC
once NA TRBJ1-1 TRBV6-2/TRBV6-3 CASSRSMNTEAFF TGTGCCAGCAGTCGTTCTATGAACACTGAAGCTTTCTTT
NA NA TRBJ1-1 TRBV7-9 CASSLRAGLNTEAFF TGTGCCAGCAGCTTACGGGCAGGGCTGAACACTGAAGCTTTCTTT
NA TRBD1 TRBJ2-7 TRBV12-3/TRBV12-4 CASQGAYEQYF TGTGCCAGCCAGGGGGCCTACGAGCAGTACTTC
NA NA TRBJ1-2 TRBV28 CASSLYYGYTF TGTGCCAGCAGCCTATACTATGGCTACACCTTC
NA TRBD2 TRBJ2-4 TRBV28 CASSLAGGTLKNIQYF TGTGCCAGCAGCCTAGCGGGAGGAACCCTTAAAAACATTCAGTACTTC
NA TRBD2 TRBJ2-5 TRBV18 CASSARTSGQETQYF TGTGCCAGCTCAGCTCGGACTAGCGGACAAGAGACCCAGTACTTC
NA NA TRBJ1-4 TRBV5-1 CATRGGSSEKLFF TGCGCCACCCGCGGGGGGTCGAGTGAAAAACTGTTTTTT
once NA TRBJ2-3 TRBV4-1 CASSRRNPDTQYF TGCGCCAGCAGCCGTAGAAATCCCGATACGCAGTATTTT
few TRBD1 TRBJ1-4 TRBV28 CASTGQGKWPFREKLFF TGTGCCAGCACGGGACAGGGAAAGTGGCCCTTTAGGGAAAAACTGTTTTTT
NA NA TRBJ1-5 TRBV19 CASSIDRVGNQPQHF TGTGCCAGTAGTATAGACAGGGTTGGCAATCAGCCCCAGCATTTT
NA NA TRBJ1-2 TRBV6-5 CASSYSGRGYGYTF TGTGCCAGCAGTTACTCAGGCAGGGGCTATGGCTACACCTTC
NA NA TRBJ2-3 TRBV27 CASSTGLRTDTQYF TGTGCCAGCAGTACAGGACTACGCACAGATACGCAGTATTTT
NA TRBD1 TRBJ1-2 TRBV6-1 CASSEQGQGRGRGYTF TGTGCCAGCAGTGAACAGGGACAGGGGAGGGGAAGAGGCTACACCTTC
NA NA TRBJ2-3 TRBV7-9 CASSLRRSTSTDTQYF TGTGCCAGCAGCTTAAGACGGTCGACTAGCACAGATACGCAGTATTTT
NA NA TRBJ1-4 TRBV4-3 CASSQVLGGTNEKLFF TGCGCCAGCAGCCAAGTGCTCGGGGGGACTAATGAAAAACTGTTTTTT
NA NA TRBJ2-3 TRBV5-4 CASCRTNTDTQYF TGTGCCAGCTGTAGGACAAACACAGATACGCAGTATTTT
NA NA TRBJ1-5 TRBV28 CASSLRAQPQHF TGTGCCAGCAGTCTCAGGGCTCAGCCCCAGCATTTT
NA NA TRBJ2-7 TRBV30 CAWSRQISSYEQYF TGTGCCTGGAGTCGCCAAATTAGCTCCTACGAGCAGTACTTC
NA TRBD2 TRBJ2-1 TRBV10-2 CATTAASGTNEQFF TGCGCCACCACAGCGGCTAGCGGGACCAATGAGCAGTTCTTC
NA NA TRBJ2-2 TRBV7-2 CASSLVPSGGTGELFF TGTGCCAGCAGCTTAGTCCCCAGCGGCGGTACCGGGGAGCTGTTTTTT
NA NA TRBJ2-1 TRBV5-1 CASSLDNLGGNEQFF TGCGCCAGCAGCTTGGACAACTTGGGGGGCAATGAGCAGTTCTTC
NA NA TRBJ2-1 TRBV4-2 CASSQDFSGGRNEQFF TGTGCCAGCAGCCAAGATTTTAGCGGAGGGAGGAATGAGCAGTTCTTC
many TRBD2 TRBJ2-1 TRBV4-2 CASSPETSGTYNEQFF TGTGCCAGCAGCCCAGAGACTAGCGGGACCTACAATGAGCAGTTCTTC
NA NA TRBJ1-6 TRBV19 CASSIGQTGSNSPLHF TGTGCCAGTAGTATTGGTCAGACAGGATCCAATTCACCCCTCCACTTT
NA NA TRBJ2-6 TRBV12-3/TRBV12-4 CAGSLTGANVLTF TGTGCCGGGAGCTTGACTGGGGCCAACGTCCTGACTTTC
NA NA TRBJ1-5 TRBV9 CASSAPPPFRQPQHF TGTGCCAGCAGCGCTCCCCCCCCCTTCAGGCAGCCCCAGCATTTT
NA TRBD1 TRBJ1-2 TRBV25-1 CASSDSLRDSLYGYTF TGTGCCAGCAGTGACTCTCTCCGGGACAGCCTCTATGGCTACACCTTC
NA NA TRBJ2-1 TRBV4-1 CASSQGLAVTYNEQFF TGCGCCAGCAGCCAAGGGCTAGCCGTAACCTACAATGAGCAGTTCTTC
once NA TRBJ2-1 TRBV9 CASSARGDPYNEQFF TGTGCCAGCAGCGCCCGAGGAGACCCCTACAATGAGCAGTTCTTC
NA NA TRBJ2-4 TRBV4-2 CASSHGQEGSIQYF TGTGCCAGCAGTCACGGACAGGAGGGGAGCATTCAGTACTTC